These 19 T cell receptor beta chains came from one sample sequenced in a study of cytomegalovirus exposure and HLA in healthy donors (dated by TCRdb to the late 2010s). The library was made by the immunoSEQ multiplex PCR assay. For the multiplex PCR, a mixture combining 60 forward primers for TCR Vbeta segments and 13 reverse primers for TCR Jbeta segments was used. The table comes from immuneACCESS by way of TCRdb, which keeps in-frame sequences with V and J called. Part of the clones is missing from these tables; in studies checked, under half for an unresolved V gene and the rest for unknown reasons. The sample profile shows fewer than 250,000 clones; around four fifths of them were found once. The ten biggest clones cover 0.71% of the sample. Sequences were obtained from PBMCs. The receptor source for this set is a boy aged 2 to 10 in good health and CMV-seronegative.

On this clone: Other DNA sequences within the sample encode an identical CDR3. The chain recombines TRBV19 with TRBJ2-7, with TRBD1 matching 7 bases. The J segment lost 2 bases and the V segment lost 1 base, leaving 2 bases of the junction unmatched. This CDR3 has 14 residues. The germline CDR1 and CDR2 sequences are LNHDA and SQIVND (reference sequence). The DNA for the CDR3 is TGTGCCAGTAGTATAGGGACAGGAGCCTACGAGCAGTACTTC. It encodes CASSIGTGAYEQYF.

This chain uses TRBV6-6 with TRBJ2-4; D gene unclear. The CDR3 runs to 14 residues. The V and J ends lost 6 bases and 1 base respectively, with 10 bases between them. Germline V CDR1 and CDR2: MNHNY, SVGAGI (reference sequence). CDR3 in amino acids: CASSPTPAKNIQYF. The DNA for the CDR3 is TGTGCCAGCAGCCCGACACCTGCCAAAAACATTCAGTACTTC.

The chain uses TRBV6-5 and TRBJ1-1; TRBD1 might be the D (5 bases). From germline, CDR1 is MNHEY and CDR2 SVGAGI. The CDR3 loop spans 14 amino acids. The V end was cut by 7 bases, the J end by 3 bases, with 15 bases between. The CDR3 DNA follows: TGTGCCAGCACCGCTCGTGGGGCGGACACTGAAGCTTTCTTT. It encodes CASTARGADTEAFF.

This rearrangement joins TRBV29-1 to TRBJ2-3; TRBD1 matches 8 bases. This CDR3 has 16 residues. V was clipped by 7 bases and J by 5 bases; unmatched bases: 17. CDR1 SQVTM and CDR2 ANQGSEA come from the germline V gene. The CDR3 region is CSAGIQGVQFEDTQYF. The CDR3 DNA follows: TGCAGCGCTGGAATACAGGGGGTTCAGTTTGAAGATACGCAGTATTTT.

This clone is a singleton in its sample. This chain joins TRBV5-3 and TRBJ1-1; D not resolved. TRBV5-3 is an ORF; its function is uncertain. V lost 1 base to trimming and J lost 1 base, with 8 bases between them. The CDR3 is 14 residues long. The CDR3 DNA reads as TGTGCCAGAAGCTTGAACAGATCGAACACTGAAGCTTTCTTT. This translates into CARSLNRSNTEAFF.

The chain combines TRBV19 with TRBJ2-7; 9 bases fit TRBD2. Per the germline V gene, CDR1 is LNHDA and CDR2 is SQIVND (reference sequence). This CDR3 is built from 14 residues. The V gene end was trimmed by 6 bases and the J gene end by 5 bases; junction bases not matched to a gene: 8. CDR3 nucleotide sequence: TGTGCCAGTAGATTAGCGGGAGAAACTGACGAGCAGTACTTC. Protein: CASRLAGETDEQYF. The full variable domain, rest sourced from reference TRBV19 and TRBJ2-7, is DGGITQSPKYLFRKEGQNVTLSCEQNLNHDAMYWYRQDPGQGLRLIYYSQIVNDFQKGDIAEGYSVSREKKESFPLTVTSAQKNPTAFYLCASRLAGETDEQYFGPGTRLTVT.

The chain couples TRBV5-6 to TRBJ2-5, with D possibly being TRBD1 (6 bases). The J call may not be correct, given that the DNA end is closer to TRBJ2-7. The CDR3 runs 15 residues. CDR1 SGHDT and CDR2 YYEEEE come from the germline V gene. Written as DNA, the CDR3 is TGTGCCAGCAGCTTGGGAACAGGGCGGTCCTACGAGCAGTACTTC. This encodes CASSLGTGRSYEQYF.

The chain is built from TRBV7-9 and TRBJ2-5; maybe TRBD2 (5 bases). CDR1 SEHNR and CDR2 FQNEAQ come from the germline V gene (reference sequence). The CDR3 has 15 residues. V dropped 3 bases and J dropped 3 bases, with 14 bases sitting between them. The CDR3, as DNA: TGTGCCAGCAGCTTGCCCGGGATTAGCAAAGAGACCCAGTACTTC. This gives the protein CASSLPGISKETQYF.

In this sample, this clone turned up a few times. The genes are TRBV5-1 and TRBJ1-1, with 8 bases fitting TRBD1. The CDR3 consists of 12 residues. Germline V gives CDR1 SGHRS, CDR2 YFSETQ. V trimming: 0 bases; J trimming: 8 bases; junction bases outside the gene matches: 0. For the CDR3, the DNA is TGCGCCAGCAGCTTGGGACAGGGGGAAGCTTTCTTT. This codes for CASSLGQGEAFF.

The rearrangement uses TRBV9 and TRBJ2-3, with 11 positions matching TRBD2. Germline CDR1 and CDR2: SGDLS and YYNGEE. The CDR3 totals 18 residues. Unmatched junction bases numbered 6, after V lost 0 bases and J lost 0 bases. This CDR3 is CASSVALTSGTSTDTQYF. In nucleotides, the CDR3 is TGTGCCAGCAGCGTAGCCCTGACTAGCGGGACTAGCACAGATACGCAGTATTTT. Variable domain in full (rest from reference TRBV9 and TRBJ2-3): DSGVTQTPKHLITATGQRVTLRCSPRSGDLSVYWYQQSLDQGLQFLIQYYNGEERAKGNILERFSAQQFPDLHSELNLSSLELGDSALYFCASSVALTSGTSTDTQYFGPGTRLTVL.

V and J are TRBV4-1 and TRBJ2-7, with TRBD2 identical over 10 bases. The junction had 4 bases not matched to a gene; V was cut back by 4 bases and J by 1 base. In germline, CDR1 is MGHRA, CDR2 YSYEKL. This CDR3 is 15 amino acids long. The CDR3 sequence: CASSLGTSASYEQYF. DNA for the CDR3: TGCGCCAGCAGCCTCGGGACTAGCGCATCCTACGAGCAGTACTTC.

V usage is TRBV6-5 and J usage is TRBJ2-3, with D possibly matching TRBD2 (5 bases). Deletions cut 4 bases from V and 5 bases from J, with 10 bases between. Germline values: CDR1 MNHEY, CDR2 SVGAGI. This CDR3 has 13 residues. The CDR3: CASSSGVGDTQYF. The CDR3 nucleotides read TGTGCCAGCAGTTCCGGGGTGGGAGATACGCAGTATTTT.

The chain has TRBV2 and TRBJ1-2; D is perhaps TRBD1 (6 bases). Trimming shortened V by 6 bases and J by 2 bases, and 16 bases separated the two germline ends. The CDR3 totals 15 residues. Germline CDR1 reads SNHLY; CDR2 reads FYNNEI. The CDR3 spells CASRFPDRVNYGYTF. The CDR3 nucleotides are TGTGCCAGCAGGTTCCCGGACAGAGTAAACTATGGCTACACCTTC.

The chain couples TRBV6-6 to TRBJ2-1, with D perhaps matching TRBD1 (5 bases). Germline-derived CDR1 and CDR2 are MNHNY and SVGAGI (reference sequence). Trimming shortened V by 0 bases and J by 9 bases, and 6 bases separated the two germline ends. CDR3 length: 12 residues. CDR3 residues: CASSYSTVEQFF. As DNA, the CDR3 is TGTGCCAGCAGTTACTCGACAGTTGAGCAGTTCTTC.

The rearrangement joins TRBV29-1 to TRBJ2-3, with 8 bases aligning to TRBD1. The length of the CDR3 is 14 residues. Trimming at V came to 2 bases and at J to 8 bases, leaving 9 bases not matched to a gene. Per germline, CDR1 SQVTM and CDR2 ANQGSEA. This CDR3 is CSVEQDREGGTQYF. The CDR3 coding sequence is TGCAGCGTTGAACAGGACAGGGAAGGCGGTACGCAGTATTTT.

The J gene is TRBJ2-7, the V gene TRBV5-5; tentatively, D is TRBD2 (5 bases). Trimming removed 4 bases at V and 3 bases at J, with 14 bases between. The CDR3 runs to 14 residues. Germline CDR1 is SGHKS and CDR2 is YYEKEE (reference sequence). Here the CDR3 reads CASSPGSGNYEQYF. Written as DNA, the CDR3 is TGTGCCAGCAGCCCTGGCTCCGGGAACTACGAGCAGTACTTC.

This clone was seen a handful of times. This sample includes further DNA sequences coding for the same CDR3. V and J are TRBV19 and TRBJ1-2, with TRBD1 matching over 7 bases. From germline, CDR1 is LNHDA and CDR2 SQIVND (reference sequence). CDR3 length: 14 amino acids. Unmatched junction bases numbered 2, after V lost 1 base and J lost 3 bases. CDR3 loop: CASSIGQGDYGYTF. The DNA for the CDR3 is TGTGCCAGTAGTATAGGCCAGGGGGACTATGGCTACACCTTC. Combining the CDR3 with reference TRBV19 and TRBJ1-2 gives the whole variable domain DGGITQSPKYLFRKEGQNVTLSCEQNLNHDAMYWYRQDPGQGLRLIYYSQIVNDFQKGDIAEGYSVSREKKESFPLTVTSAQKNPTAFYLCASSIGQGDYGYTFGSGTRLTVV.

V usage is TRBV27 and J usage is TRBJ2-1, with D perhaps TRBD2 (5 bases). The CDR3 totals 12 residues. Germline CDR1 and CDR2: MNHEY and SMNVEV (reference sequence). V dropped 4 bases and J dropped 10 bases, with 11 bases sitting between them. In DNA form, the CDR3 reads TGTGCCAGCAGTTCTCCATCGGGGGAGCAGTTCTTC. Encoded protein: CASSSPSGEQFF.

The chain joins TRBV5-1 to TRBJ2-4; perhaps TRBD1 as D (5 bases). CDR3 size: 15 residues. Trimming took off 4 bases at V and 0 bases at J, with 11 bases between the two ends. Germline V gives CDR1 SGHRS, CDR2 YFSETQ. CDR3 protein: CASSLGVLAKNIQYF. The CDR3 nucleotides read TGCGCCAGCAGCCTAGGGGTTCTAGCCAAAAACATTCAGTACTTC.